This T cell receptor (beta chain) was observed in a study of PD-1 blockade in mismatch repair-deficient tumors. Notes on the study in general: Tumor-resident clones, often undetectable pretreatment in blood, expanded then contracted after pembrolizumab.

CDR3 length: 15 amino acids. Germline CDR1 is MNHEY and CDR2 is SVGAGI. Trimming removed 5 bases from V and 8 bases from J; junction bases left unmatched: 12. A word on this clone: Its antigen remains unknown.

TCRdb's table, derived via immunoSEQ multiplex PCR, lists solely in-frame clones and lacks some. The sample yields some 120,000 clones, 86% seen once. This TCR came from an adult with mismatch repair-deficient cancer. Sequences were derived from peripheral blood, sampled 44 weeks after starting pembrolizumab. The V and J genes are TRBV6-5 and TRBJ2-1; TRBD2 agrees at 7 bases. CDR3 sequence: CASSPSSGPIDEQFF. CDR3 nucleotides: TGTGCCAGCAGTCCTTCTAGCGGCCCAATCGATGAGCAGTTCTTC.